This T cell receptor beta chain was profiled in a study of response to subunit inactivated influenza vaccine. Each CDR3 protein is one row after TCRdb ran MiXCR on the RT-PCR reads. Of about 700,000 distinct CDR3 sequences in the sample, about 15% were seen once. The germline V and J ends were trimmed by 1 base and 0 bases, with 9 bases remaining between them. From germline, CDR1 is LGHNA and CDR2 YSLEER. The CDR3 covers 16 residues. This clonotype has only a few counts. This clonotype was obtained from a man in his forties or fifties who received an inactivated influenza vaccine. The specimen was PBMCs from blood, collected approximately 15 days before vaccination. The chain joins TRBV4-3 to TRBJ1-4, with D perhaps matching TRBD1 (6 bases). The CDR3 region has the DNA TGCGCCAGCAGCCAAGCCTGGGGGCCAACTAATGAAAAACTGTTTTTT. Translating it yields CASSQAWGPTNEKLFF.